These 3 T cell receptor beta chains were all obtained from the same sample, sequenced in a study of blood T cell repertoires in COVID-19. Some clones are missing from TCRdb's copy, which holds only in-frame ones; the method was immunoSEQ multiplex PCR. Here the sample spans approximately 180,000 clones, 85% to 90% being singletons. Material for sequencing was peripheral blood. These receptors were collected from a person aged 70 to 80 with COVID-19, enrolled during active disease.

The chain carries TRBV11-2 and TRBJ1-5; 10 bases align to TRBD1. Germline lookup yields CDR1 SGHAT and CDR2 FQNNGV. V was pared by 6 bases and J by 3 bases, with 5 bases of the junction left unmatched. This CDR3 has 15 residues. This CDR3 is CASSSGQGYNQPQHF. The CDR3 bases are TGTGCCAGCAGTTCGGGACAGGGGTACAATCAGCCCCAGCATTTT.

V gene TRBV9 combines with J gene TRBJ1-6, with D uncertain. The CDR3 sequence is 17 residues long. Germline lookup yields CDR1 SGDLS and CDR2 YYNGEE. V shed 0 bases and J shed 6 bases, with 16 bases lying between them. DNA for the CDR3: TGTGCCAGCAGCGTAGAGAGAGGGCGGAATGGTAATTCACCCCTCCACTTT. It codes for CASSVERGRNGNSPLHF.

The gene calls are TRBV5-4 and TRBJ2-3; 7 bases line up with TRBD2. Germline lookup yields CDR1 SGHNT and CDR2 YYREEE (reference sequence). J gave up 1 base and V 4 bases, and 9 bases lay outside the gene matches. This CDR3 contains 16 residues. The CDR3 DNA reads as TGTGCCAGCAGCCCCGGGACGGGGGGAGGCACAGATACGCAGTATTTT. Protein: CASSPGTGGGTDTQYF.